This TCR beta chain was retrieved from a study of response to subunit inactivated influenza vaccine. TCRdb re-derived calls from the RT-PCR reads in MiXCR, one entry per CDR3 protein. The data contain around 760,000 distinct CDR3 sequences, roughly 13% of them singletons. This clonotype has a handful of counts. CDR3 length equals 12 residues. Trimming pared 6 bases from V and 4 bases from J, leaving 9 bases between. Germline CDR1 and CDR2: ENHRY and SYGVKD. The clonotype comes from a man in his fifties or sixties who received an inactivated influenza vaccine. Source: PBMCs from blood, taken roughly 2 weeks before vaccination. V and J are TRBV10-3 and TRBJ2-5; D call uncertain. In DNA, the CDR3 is TGTGCCATCAGCCCCTCCCCAGAGACCCAGTACTTC. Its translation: CAISPSPETQYF.